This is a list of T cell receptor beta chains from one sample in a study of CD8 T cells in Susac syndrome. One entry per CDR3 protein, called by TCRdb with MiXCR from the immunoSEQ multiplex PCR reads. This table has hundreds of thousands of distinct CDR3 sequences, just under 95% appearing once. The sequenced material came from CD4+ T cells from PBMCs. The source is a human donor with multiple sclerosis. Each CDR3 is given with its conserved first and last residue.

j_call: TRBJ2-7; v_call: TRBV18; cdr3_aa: CASSPLGGGGETYEQYF
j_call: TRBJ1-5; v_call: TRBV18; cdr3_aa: CASSPETSNQPQHF
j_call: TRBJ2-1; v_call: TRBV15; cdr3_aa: CATSRDPLGKEQFF
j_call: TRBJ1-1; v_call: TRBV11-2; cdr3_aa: CASSSPDREAFF
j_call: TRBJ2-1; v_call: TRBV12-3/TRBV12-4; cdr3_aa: CASNPGQGYYNEQFF
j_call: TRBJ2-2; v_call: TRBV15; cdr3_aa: CATSRDVPGELFF
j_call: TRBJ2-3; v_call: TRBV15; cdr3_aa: CATSRQGSTDTQYF
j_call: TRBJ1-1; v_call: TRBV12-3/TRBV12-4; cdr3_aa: CASSPPGGEAFF
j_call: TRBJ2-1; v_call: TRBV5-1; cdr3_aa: CASSRGLEGGVYNEQFF
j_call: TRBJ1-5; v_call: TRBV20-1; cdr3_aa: CSASTGQSNQPQHF
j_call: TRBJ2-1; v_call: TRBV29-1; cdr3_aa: CSALSPHNEQFF
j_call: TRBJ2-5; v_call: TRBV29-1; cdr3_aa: CSGLRDRGQETQYF
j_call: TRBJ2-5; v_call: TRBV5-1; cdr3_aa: CASSVTPGGAQETQYF
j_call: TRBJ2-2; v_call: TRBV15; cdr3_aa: CATSRDPGSGDLQSTIAGELFF
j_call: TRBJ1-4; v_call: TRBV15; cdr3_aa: CATSRVTVNEKLFF
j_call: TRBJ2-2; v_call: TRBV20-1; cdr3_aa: CSARPLVGNTGELFF
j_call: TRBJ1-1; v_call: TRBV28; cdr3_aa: CASSLRVTGYTEAFF
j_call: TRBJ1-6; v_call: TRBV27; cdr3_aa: CASSLIGTGRSPLHF
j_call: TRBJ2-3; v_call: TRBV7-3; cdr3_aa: CASSPSPGPDTQYF
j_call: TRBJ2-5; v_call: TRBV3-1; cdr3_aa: CASSQDPGPEETQYF
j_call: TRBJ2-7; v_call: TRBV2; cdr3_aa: CAGGEGPHEQYF
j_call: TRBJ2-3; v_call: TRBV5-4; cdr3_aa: CASSRMTGGADTQYF
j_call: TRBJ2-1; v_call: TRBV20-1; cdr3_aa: CSARGTASGRGSSYNEQFF
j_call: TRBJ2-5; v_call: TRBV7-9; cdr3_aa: CASSQTQGSRETQYF
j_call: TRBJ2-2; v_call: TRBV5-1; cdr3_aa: CASSSGAGDTGELFF
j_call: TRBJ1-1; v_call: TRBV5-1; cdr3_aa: CASSGGYMNTEAFF
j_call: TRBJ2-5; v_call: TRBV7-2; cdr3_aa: CASSLELRTQYF
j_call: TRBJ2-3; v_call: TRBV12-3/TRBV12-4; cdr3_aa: CASSFPAKGDTQYF
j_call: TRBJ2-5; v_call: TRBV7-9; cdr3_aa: CASSSPRGRKETQYF
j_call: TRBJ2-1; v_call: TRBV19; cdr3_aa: CASTSGAGVPNEQFF
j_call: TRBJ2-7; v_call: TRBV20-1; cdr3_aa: CSAPRQTSPEQYF
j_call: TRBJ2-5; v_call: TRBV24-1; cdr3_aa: CATSTGETQYF
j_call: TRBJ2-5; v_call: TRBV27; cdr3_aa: CASSNPGQGAGETQYF
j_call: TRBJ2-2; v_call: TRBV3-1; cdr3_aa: CASSQDPGNTGELFF
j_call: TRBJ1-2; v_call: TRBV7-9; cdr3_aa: CASSFSHSGQTNYGYTF
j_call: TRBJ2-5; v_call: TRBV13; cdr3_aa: CASSLRRGQQETQYF
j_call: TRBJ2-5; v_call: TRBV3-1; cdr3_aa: CASSQGQEETQYF
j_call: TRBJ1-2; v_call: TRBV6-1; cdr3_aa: CASARGDYGYTF
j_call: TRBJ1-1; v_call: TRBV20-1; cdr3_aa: CSASGQGEMNTEAFF
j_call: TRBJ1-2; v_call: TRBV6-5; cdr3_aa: CASSPIRTPGHGYTF
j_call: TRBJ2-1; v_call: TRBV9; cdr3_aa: CASSVVAGEVAEQFF